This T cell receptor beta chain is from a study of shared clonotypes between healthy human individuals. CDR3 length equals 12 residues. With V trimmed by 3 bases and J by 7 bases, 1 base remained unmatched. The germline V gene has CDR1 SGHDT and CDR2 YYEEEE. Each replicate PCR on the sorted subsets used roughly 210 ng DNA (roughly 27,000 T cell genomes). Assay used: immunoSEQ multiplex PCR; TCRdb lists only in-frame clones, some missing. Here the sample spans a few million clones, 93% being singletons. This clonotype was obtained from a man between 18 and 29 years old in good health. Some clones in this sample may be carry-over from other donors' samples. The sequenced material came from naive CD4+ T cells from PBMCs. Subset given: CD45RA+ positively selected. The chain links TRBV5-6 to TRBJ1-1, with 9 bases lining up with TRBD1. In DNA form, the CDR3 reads TGTGCCAGCAGCTCGACAGGGGGTGAAGCTTTCTTT. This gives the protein CASSSTGGEAFF.